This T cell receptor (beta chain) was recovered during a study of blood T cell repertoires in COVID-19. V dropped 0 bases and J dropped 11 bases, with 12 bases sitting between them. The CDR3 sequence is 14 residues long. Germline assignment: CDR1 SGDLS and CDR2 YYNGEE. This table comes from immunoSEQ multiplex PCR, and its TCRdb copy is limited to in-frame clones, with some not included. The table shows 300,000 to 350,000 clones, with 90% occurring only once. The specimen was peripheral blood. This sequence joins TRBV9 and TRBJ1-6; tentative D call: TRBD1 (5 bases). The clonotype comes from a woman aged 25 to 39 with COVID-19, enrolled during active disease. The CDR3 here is CASSVDQGVTPLHF. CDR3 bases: TGTGCCAGCAGCGTAGATCAGGGTGTTACACCCCTCCACTTT.